The sequence of this TCR beta chain was determined in a study of monozygotic twins with inflammatory bowel disease. Study-level results: There was no way to distinguish the different T cell subtypes.

Staff drew a roughly 2.5 ml blood sample from each donor. Unsorted whole blood yielded the total RNA, with T cells left unselected. Looked up from germline, CDR1 is SGHRS and CDR2 is YFSETQ. This CDR3 has 15 residues. A word on this clonotype: Its antigen is currently unknown.

Template switching incorporated UMIs with a 6-nucleotide sample barcode. Each CDR3 protein gets one entry in TCRdb, which reprocessed the 5' RACE reads and gives no DNA. This sample's table reports around 190,000 distinct CDR3 sequences. Material: blood. The source of this sequence is a human donor with ulcerative colitis or Crohn's disease, or a healthy co-twin of an affected twin (not recorded which). This chain joins TRBV5-1 and TRBJ1-1; TCRdb's assignment of TRBD1 cannot be checked, as there is no DNA. CDR3 amino acids: CASSLLGTGNTEAFF.